The text below deals with one T cell receptor beta chain. Its antigen is currently not known. No per-base quality is available; no much larger clone lies one base away. The source of the sample is a study of persistence of HIV-infected CD4 T cells (dated by TCRdb to about 2020). Context from the whole study: CMV- and HIV-1 Gag-responding CD4+ T cells were isolated from ART-treated individuals so that antigen-driven clonal expansion of HIV-1-infected cells could be examined. Suppressive ART had been received by participants for a median of around eight years. Peripheral blood samples of up to about 200 mL were collected at multiple time points, except for two participants, who underwent leukapheresis at a single time point. Proviral sequencing was used to assess clonality among infected cells, whereas TCRbeta sequencing gauged the clonality of all cells within each sorted population. The TCR cluster analysis across participants included 8 participants for CMV and roughly 7 participants for Gag. Findings and caveats that apply to the study as a whole: Degenerate expanded CDR3beta sequences were enriched in antigen-responding cells, suggesting convergent selection of CD4+ responses to CMV and Gag. Bulk TCR analyses could not be limited to the rare CMV-responding cells that actually contained HIV-1 proviruses. The study involved few individuals and tested only a limited range of antigens. A correlation was observed between TCR oligoclonality and proviral oligoclonality within the same sorted populations. TCRbeta richness in CMV- and Gag-responding cells was significantly lower than in anti-CD3/anti-CD28-responding cells; CMV-responding cells had higher oligoclonality than CD3/CD28-stimulated and Gag-responding cells.

The treatment or condition label on this specimen signifies: suppressive antiretroviral therapy. A pool of overlapping HIV-1 Gag 15-mer peptides, at around 1 ug per peptide per mL, was used to stimulate the cells. Memory populations depleted of antigen-responding cells were obtained by sorting nonresponding CD40L-negative CD69-negative CD45RO-high memory CD4+ T cells. HIV-1-infected adults in whom suppressive ART had been started during chronic infection were enrolled as participants. Plasma HIV-1 RNA had been undetectable (below 50 copies/mL) in participants for at least 4 years. To be included, a participant needed positive CMV serology and a CD4+ T cell count above 400 cells/uL. Before stimulation, PBMCs were isolated using density centrifugation and depleted of CD8+ T cells. CD8-depleted PBMCs were stimulated for approximately 19 hours with anti-CD28/CD49d costimulation, CD40-blocking antibody and enfuvirtide to prevent new infections. Cell sorting was performed on a Beckman Coulter MoFlo Legacy or XDP sorter, and dead cells were excluded with propidium iodide. For samples with more than one million cells, genomic DNA was extracted with the QIAamp DNA Mini Kit, and for all other samples the Quick-DNA Microprep Kit was used.

The CDR3 measures 16 amino acids from cysteine to phenylalanine. Left in the record is the CDR3 DNA by itself, 48 bases read in frame from the first base. V loses 6 bases of germline sequence and J loses 0 bases, and the interval between the two ends is 16 bases. Reading the germline V gene (reference sequence) gives CDR1 LNHDA and CDR2 SQIVND. TCRbeta repertoires were sequenced from genomic DNA with the immunoSEQ hsTCRB assay version 4 in survey mode. Genomic DNA was diluted to around 10 ng/uL, and up to roughly 1 ug per sample was used for TCRbeta sequencing. The authors' pipeline ran thus. Analysis of the TCRbeta data was done in ImmunoSeq Analyzer 3.0, and diversity was computed on productive nucleotide rearrangements. Using the Immunarch R package, lower-bound TCR diversity was estimated with the improved Chao index and clonality was estimated with the Gini coefficient. Different nucleotide rearrangements encoding the same CDR3beta amino acid sequence were treated as distinct clonotypes. TCRbeta sequences significantly enriched in antigen-responding cells relative to anti-CD3/anti-CD28-activated cells were identified by differential abundance analysis. GLIPH2 clustered TCRs by predicted peptide-MHC specificity, both within individual participants and across merged participant data sets. TCRdb retrieved this table from immuneACCESS and kept in-frame rearrangements only. Not all clones are present; in checked studies, unresolved V genes account for under half, and no reason is known for the remainder. V and J calls and clone size are copied from that table; D and trimming were computed from the DNA. The sample records about 43,000 clones, approximately 78% of which are singletons. Around 14% of the sample is taken by the ten largest.

Here the chain combines TRBV19 and TRBJ2-3, with TRBD1 as a weak D call on 5 bases. Sequenced material: CD4+ T cells sorted from PBMCs after roughly 18-hour stimulation, taken from a patient who received antiretroviral therapy. Sample cell subset or site, as interpreted from the label and publication: CD40L-CD69- CD45RO-high memory CD4 T cells not responding to Gag peptides. The receptor was derived from an adult man with HIV who was CMV-seropositive. The bases are TGTGCCAGTAGCAGGGCCAGGGCAGCTAGCACAGATACGCAGTATTTT. Its protein product is CASSRARAASTDTQYF.